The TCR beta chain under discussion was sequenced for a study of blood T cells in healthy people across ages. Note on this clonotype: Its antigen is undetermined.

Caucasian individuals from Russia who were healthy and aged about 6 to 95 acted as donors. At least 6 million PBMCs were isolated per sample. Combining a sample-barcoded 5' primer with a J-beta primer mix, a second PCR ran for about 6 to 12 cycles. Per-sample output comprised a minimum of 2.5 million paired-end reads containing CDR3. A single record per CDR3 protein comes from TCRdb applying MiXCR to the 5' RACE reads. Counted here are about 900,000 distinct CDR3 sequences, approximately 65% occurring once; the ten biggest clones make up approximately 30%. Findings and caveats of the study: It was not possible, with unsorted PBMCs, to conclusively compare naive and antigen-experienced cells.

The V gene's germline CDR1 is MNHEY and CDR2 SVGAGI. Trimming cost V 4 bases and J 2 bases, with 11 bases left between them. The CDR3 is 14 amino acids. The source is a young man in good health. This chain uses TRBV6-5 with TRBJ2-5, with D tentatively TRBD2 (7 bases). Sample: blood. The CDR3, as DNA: TGTGCCAGCAGTTCCGGGGGGCCGCAAGAGACCCAGTACTTC. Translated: CASSSGGPQETQYF.